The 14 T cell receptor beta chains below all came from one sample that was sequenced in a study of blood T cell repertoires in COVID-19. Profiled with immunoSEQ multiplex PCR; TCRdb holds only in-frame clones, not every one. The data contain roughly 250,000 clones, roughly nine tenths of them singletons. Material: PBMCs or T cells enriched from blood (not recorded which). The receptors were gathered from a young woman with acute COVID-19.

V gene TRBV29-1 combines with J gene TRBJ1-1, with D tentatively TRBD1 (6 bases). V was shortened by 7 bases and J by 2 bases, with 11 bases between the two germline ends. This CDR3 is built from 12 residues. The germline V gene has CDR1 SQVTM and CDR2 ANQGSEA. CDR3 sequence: CSAQGHNTEAFF. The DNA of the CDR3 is TGCAGCGCACAGGGCCACAACACTGAAGCTTTCTTT.

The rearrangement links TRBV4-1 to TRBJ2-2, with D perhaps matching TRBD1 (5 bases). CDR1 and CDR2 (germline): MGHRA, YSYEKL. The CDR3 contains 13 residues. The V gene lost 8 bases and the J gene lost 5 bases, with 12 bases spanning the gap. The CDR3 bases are TGCGCCAGCCGACAGAAGGGTACCGGGGAGCTGTTTTTT. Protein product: CASRQKGTGELFF.

The CDR3 sequence: CASSPQGAGSYEQYF. CDR3 DNA: TGTGCCAGCAGCCCACAAGGCGCGGGCTCCTACGAGCAGTACTTC. The rearrangement joins TRBV9 to TRBJ2-7; possible D gene TRBD2, 5 bases. This CDR3 contains 15 residues. Trimming cost V 4 bases and J 0 bases, with 14 bases left between them. Germline V gene data show CDR1 as SGDLS and CDR2 as YYNGEE.

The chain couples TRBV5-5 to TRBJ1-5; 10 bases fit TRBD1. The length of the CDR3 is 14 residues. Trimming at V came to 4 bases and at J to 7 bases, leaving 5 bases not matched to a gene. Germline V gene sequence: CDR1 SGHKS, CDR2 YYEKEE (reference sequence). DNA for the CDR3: TGTGCCAGCAGCCTTGGGACAGGGGACCAGCCCCAGCATTTT. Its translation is CASSLGTGDQPQHF.

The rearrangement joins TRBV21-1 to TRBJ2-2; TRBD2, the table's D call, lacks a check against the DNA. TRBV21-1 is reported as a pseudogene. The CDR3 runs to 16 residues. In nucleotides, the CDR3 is TGTGCCAGCAGCACCGGGGTTGACTATAACACCGGGGAGCTGTTTTTT. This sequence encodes CASSTGVDYNTGELFF.

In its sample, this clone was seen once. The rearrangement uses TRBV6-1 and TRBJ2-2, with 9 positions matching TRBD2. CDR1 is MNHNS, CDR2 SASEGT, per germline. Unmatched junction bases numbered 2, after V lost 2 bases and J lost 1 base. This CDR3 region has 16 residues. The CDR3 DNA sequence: TGTGCCAGCAGTGAAAGCGGGGGGCTGAACACCGGGGAGCTGTTTTTT. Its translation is CASSESGGLNTGELFF.

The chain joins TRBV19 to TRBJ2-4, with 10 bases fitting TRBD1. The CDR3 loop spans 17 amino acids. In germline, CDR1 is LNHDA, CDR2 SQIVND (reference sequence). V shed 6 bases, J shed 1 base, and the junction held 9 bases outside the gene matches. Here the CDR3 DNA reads TGTGCCAGTAGGGTGACCGGGACAGGGGACGCCAAAAACATTCAGTACTTC. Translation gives CASRVTGTGDAKNIQYF.

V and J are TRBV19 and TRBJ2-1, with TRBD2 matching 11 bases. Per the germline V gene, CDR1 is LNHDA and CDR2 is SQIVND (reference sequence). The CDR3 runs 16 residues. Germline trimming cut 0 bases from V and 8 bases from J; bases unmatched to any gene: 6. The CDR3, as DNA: TGTGCCAGTAGTATAGATAGTAGCGGGAGGGCCTATGAGCAGTTCTTC. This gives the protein CASSIDSSGRAYEQFF.

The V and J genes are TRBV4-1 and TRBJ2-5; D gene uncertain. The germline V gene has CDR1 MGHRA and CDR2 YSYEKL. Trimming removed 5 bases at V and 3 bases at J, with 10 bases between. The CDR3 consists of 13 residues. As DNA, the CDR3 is TGCGCCAGCAGCGAACCCGAGGAAGAGACCCAGTACTTC. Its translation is CASSEPEEETQYF.

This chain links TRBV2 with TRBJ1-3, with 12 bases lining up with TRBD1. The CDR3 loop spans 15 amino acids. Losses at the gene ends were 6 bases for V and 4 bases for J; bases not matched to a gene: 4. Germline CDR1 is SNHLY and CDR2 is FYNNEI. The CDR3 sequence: CASRGTGGGGNTIYF. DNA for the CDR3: TGTGCCAGCAGGGGGACAGGGGGCGGAGGAAACACCATATATTTT.

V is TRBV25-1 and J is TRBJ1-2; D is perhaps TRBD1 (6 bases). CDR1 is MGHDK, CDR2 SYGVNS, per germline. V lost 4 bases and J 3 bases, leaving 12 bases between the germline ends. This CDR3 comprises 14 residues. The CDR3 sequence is CASSVTGPYYGYTF. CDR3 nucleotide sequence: TGTGCCAGCAGTGTGACAGGTCCTTACTATGGCTACACCTTC.

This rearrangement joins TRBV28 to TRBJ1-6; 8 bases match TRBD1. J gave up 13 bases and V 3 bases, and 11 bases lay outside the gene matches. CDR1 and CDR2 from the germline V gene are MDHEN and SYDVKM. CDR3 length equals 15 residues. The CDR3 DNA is TGTGCCAGCAGTTTCCAACTGGACAGGGTAAGGCCCCTCCACTTT. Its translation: CASSFQLDRVRPLHF.

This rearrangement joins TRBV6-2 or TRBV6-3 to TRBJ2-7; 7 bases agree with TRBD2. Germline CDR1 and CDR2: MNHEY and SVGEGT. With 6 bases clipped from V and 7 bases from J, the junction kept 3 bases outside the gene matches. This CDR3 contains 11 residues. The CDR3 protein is CASSHGGEQYF. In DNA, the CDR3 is TGTGCCAGCAGCCACGGGGGGGAGCAGTACTTC.

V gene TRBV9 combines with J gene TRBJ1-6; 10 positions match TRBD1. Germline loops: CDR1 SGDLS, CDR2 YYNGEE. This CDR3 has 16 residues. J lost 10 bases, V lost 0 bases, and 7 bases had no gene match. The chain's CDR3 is CASSVEGTGVESPLHF. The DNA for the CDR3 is TGTGCCAGCAGCGTAGAGGGGACAGGGGTGGAATCACCCCTCCACTTT. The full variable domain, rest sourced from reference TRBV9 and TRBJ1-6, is DSGVTQTPKHLITATGQRVTLRCSPRSGDLSVYWYQQSLDQGLQFLIQYYNGEERAKGNILERFSAQQFPDLHSELNLSSLELGDSALYFCASSVEGTGVESPLHFGNGTRLTVT.